This record covers a single T cell receptor beta chain. The antigen is undetermined. J lost 4 bases, V lost 4 bases, and 6 bases had no gene match. Germline loops: CDR1 SGHRS, CDR2 YFSETQ. This CDR3 has 14 amino acids. This specimen comes from a study of blood T cells in healthy people across ages. Whole-study results and caveats: Percentage of naive T cells showed a strong correlation with TCR beta diversity. Long-lived donors exceeded aged donors in naive CD4+ cells and diversity.

For the second PCR, which ran for about 7 to 12 cycles, a sample-barcoded 5' primer and a J-beta primer mix were used. Template switching added a 12-random-nucleotide identifier to every cDNA molecule. A single record per CDR3 protein comes from TCRdb applying MiXCR to the 5' RACE reads. The sample lists around 1,700,000 distinct CDR3 sequences; 25% to 30% were seen once. The V call is TRBV5-1, the J call TRBJ2-3; 7 bases align to TRBD1. The sequence was collected from a young woman in good health. Sequences were obtained from blood. The CDR3 protein is CASSLGQVPDTQYF. In DNA, the CDR3 is TGCGCCAGCAGCCTCGGACAGGTTCCAGATACGCAGTATTTT. Filled out from reference TRBV5-1 and TRBJ2-3, the complete variable domain reads KAGVTQTPRYLIKTRGQQVTLSCSPISGHRSVSWYQQTPGQGLQFLFEYFSETQRNKGNFPGRFSGRQFSNSRSEMNVSTLELGDSALYLCASSLGQVPDTQYFGPGTRLTVL.